This entry features one T cell receptor (beta chain) sequence. What it recognizes is unknown. The DNA is left out, because the CDR3 cannot be placed on it with certainty; the CDR3 is given as TCRdb lists it. These data originate in a study of cytomegalovirus exposure and HLA in healthy donors. Study background: T cells numbering about 200 million yielded more than 100 million unique TCR beta sequences in an earlier analysis. General study results and limits: The authors judged a highly shared variant cluster likely a sequencing artifact. Later on, an analysis found that several of the most significant clusters appeared to be linked to common viral pathogens, which included parvovirus B19.

Germline assignment: CDR1 SGHAT and CDR2 FQNNGV. The CDR3 is made up of 12 amino acids, end residues included. PCR employed 60 Vbeta and 13 Jbeta primers. Assay: immunoSEQ multiplex PCR; the TCRdb copy retains only in-frame clones and omits some. The table has about 120,000 clones, 78% seen once; the top ten hold roughly 11%. This receptor was obtained from a man younger than 45 in good health and CMV-seropositive. The J gene is TRBJ1-2, the V gene TRBV11-2. The source material was PBMCs. CDR3 protein: CASSQTVGAGTF.